The rows below give T cell receptor beta chains drawn from one sample of a study of blood T cell repertoires in COVID-19. The table came from immunoSEQ multiplex PCR; TCRdb's copy has only in-frame clones and leaves some out. Of 300,000 or so clones listed, 70% to 90% are singletons. Input material: peripheral blood. All receptors derive from a man in his late teens or twenties who had recovered from COVID-19. The CDR3 runs from the conserved cysteine through the conserved F or W. Each record gives: J gene, V gene, D gene, clone size, CDR3 DNA, CDR3 protein. The D gene is left open where the match is weak. The size entry is marked missing in some rows and otherwise reads once, few, many or a size class.

>TRBJ2-1|TRBV4-2|TRBD2|-
TGTGCCAGCAGCCCTTCCGGGGGGGCGGTCAATGAGCAGTTCTTC
CASSPSGGAVNEQFF
>TRBJ2-7|TRBV7-2|TRBD1|-
TGTGCCAGCAGCCGGGGACAGGAGGGGTACGAGCAGTACTTC
CASSRGQEGYEQYF
>TRBJ2-4|TRBV3-1/TRBV3-2|TRBD1|-
TGTGCCAGCAGCCATGGGACAGAGGGCATTCAGTACTTC
CASSHGTEGIQYF
>TRBJ1-2|TRBV2|TRBD1|few
TGTGCCAGCAAGTGGGACAGCTATGGCTACACCTTC
CASKWDSYGYTF
>TRBJ1-1|TRBV6-5|-|-
TGTGCCAGCAGTTATTTCCCACAGGGTTTGAACACTGAAGCTTTCTTT
CASSYFPQGLNTEAFF
>TRBJ1-2|TRBV6-5|-|-
TGTGCCAGCAGTTACTCGGGGGCTTGGGGCTATGGCTACACCTTC
CASSYSGAWGYGYTF
>TRBJ2-1|TRBV13|-|-
TGTGCCAGCAGCTTATGGGGGGGCCCCTACAATGAGCAGTTCTTC
CASSLWGGPYNEQFF
>TRBJ2-1|TRBV5-4|-|few
TGTGCCAGCAGCTTGGGGGGAGATGAGCAGTTCTTC
CASSLGGDEQFF
>TRBJ2-5|TRBV14|TRBD1|-
TGTGCCAGCAGGCAACAGGGGACGGAGACCCAGTACTTC
CASRQQGTETQYF
>TRBJ2-1|TRBV29-1|TRBD1|-
TGCAGCGCCCGATCCCGGGACAGTCCATACAATGAGCAGTTCTTC
CSARSRDSPYNEQFF
>TRBJ2-1|TRBV7-9|-|-
TGTGCCAGCAGCTTGGGGCTAGCGTCGTACAATGAGCAGTTCTTC
CASSLGLASYNEQFF
>TRBJ2-3|TRBV3-1/TRBV3-2|TRBD2|-
TGTGCCAGCAGCCCTAAGACTAGCGGAGGGGAGGGGGATACGCAGTATTTT
CASSPKTSGGEGDTQYF
>TRBJ2-3|TRBV5-1|-|-
TGCGCCAGCAGCTTTTCTACTAGCACAGATACGCAGTATTTT
CASSFSTSTDTQYF
>TRBJ1-6|TRBV6-5|TRBD1|-
TGTGCCAGCAGATCCAGACAGGGATTTAATTCACCCCTCCACTTT
CASRSRQGFNSPLHF
>TRBJ2-5|TRBV7-6|-|once
TGTGCCAGCAGCTCATTCCAGGGGATACAGACCCAGTACTTC
CASSSFQGIQTQYF
>TRBJ1-2|TRBV5-1|-|-
TGCGCCAGTGGGGCCAGAAACTATGGCTACACCTTC
CASGARNYGYTF
>TRBJ1-5|TRBV3-1/TRBV3-2|-|-
TGTGCCAGCAGCCAAGAGGGGGGGAGACAGCCCCAGCATTTT
CASSQEGGRQPQHF
>TRBJ2-1|TRBV12-3/TRBV12-4|-|once
TGTGCCAGCAGCCGTTCGTATGAGCAGTTCTTC
CASSRSYEQFF
>TRBJ1-2|TRBV19|-|-
TGTGCCAGTAGTATAGATTGGGGGGGCTCCTACTATGGCTACACCTTC
CASSIDWGGSYYGYTF
>TRBJ2-7|TRBV19|-|few
TGTGCCAGTAGTATAGGGCCAGGGTCCTACGAGCAGTACTTC
CASSIGPGSYEQYF
>TRBJ2-1|TRBV19|TRBD2|-
TGTGCCAGTAGTATAGATCTTGCGGGAGTTGGTAATGAGCAGTTCTTC
CASSIDLAGVGNEQFF
>TRBJ1-1|TRBV18|-|-
TGTGCCAGCTCACCCGACAGAATAAACACTGAAGCTTTCTTT
CASSPDRINTEAFF
>TRBJ1-1|TRBV4-2|TRBD1|-
TGTGCCAGCTCACAGGGGACTGAAGCTTTCTTT
CASSQGTEAFF
>TRBJ2-7|TRBV11-2|TRBD2|-
TGTGCCAGCAGCTTAGCTGAGCGGGAGCTGGAAGAGCAGTACTTC
CASSLAERELEEQYF
>TRBJ2-7|TRBV4-1|-|-
TGCGCCAGCAGCCCCCGGGATGTTAGCCGGGAGCAGTACTTC
CASSPRDVSREQYF
>TRBJ2-5|TRBV9|-|once
TGTGCCAGCAGCGCTAGGGAGTCTCACCAAGAGACCCAGTACTTC
CASSARESHQETQYF
>TRBJ2-5|TRBV7-7|TRBD2|-
TGTGCTAGCAGCTTAGGGGGCGGTAGCGGGGGTCACCAAGAGACCCAGTACTTC
CASSLGGGSGGHQETQYF
>TRBJ2-1|TRBV5-1|TRBD2|-
TGCGCCAGCAGCTCCGTAGCGGGAGAGTACAATGAGCAGTTCTTC
CASSSVAGEYNEQFF
>TRBJ1-1|TRBV19|-|once
TGTGCCAGTAGTATGAGGGACTCCCGGGCTGAAGCTTTCTTT
CASSMRDSRAEAFF
>TRBJ1-2|TRBV4-1|-|-
TGCGCCAGCAGCCCGAATGGGGGCTTTGGCTATGGCTACACCTTC
CASSPNGGFGYGYTF
>TRBJ2-7|TRBV7-2|TRBD1|once
TGTGCCAGCAGCTTAGTTGGGGGACAGGGCTACGAGCAGTACTTC
CASSLVGGQGYEQYF
>TRBJ2-2|TRBV6-5|-|-
TGTGCCAGCAGTTACGCCGGGTTCACCGGGGAGCTGTTTTTT
CASSYAGFTGELFF
>TRBJ1-1|TRBV7-3|-|-
TGTGCCAGCAGCTTAATGGGGGGACCAGGGATGGAAGCTTTCTTT
CASSLMGGPGMEAFF